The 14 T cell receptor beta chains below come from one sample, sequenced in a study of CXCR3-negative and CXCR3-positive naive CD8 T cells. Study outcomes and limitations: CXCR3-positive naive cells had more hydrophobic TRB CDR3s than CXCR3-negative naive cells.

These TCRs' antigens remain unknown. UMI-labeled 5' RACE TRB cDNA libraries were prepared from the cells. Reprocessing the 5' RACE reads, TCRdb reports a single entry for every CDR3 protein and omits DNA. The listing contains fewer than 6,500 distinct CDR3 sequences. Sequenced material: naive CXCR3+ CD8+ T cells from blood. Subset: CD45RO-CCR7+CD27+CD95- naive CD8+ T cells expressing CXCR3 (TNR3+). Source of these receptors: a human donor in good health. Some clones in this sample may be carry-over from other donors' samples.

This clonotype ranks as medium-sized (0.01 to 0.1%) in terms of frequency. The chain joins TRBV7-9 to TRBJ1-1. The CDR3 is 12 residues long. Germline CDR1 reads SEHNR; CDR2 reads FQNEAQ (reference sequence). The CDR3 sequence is CASSLGSTEAFF.

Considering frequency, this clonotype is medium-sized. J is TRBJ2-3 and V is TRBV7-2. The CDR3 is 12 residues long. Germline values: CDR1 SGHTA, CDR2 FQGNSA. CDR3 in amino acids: CASSLTPDTQYF.

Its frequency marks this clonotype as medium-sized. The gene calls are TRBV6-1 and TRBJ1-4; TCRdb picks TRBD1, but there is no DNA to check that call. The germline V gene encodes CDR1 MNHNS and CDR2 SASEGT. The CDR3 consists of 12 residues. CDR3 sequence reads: CASSDPGRGLFF.

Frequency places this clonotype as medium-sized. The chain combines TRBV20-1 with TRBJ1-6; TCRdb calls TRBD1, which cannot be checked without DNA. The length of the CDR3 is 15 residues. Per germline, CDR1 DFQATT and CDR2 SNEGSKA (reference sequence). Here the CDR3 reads CSAREDRGRNSPLHF.

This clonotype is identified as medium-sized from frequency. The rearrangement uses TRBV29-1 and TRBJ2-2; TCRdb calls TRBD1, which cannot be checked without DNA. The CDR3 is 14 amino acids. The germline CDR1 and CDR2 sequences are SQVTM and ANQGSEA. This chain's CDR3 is CSVAGTGNTGELFF.

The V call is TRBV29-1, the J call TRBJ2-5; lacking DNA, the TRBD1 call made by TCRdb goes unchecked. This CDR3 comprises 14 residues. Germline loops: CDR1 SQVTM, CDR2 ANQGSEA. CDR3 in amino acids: CSVAGTGTRETQYF.

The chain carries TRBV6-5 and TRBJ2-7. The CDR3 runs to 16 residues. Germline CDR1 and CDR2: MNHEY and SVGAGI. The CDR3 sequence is CASSYSAGPQTYEQYF.

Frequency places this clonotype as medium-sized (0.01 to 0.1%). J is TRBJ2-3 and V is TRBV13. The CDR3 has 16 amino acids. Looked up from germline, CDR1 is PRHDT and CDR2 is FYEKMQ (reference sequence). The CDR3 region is CASSLGRIHFADTQYF.

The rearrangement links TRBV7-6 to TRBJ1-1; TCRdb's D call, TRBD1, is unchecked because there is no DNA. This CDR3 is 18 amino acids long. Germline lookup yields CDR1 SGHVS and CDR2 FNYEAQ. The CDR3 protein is CASSLGPPGTGGGTEAFF.

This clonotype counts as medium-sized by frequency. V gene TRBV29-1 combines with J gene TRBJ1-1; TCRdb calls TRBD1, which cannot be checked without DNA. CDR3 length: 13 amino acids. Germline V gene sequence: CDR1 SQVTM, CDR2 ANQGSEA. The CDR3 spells CSESAGANTEAFF.

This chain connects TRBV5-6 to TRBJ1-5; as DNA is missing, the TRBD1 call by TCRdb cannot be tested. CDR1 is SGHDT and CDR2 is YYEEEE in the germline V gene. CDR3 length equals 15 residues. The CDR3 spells CASSRTGYSNHPQHF.

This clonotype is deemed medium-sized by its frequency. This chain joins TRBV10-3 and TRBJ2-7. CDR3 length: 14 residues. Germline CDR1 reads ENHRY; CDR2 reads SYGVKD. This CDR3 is CAISESGRAYEQYF.

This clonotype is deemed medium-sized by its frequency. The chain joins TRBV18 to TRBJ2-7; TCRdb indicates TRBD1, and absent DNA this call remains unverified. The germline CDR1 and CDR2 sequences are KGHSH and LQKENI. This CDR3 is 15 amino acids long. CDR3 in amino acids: CASSPTGALSYEQYF.

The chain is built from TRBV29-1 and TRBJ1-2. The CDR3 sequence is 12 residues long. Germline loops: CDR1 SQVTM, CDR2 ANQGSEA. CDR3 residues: CSVDLRMNGYTF.